These 21 T cell receptor beta chains were all obtained from the same sample, sequenced in a study of blood T cell repertoires in COVID-19. The assay was immunoSEQ multiplex PCR, and TCRdb's table has in-frame clones only and misses some. Of 250,000 or so clones listed, roughly 86% are singletons. Material: PBMCs or T cells enriched from blood (not recorded which). These receptors came from a woman in her twenties or thirties with acute COVID-19.

This chain uses TRBV11-3 with TRBJ2-5, with 10 bases identical to TRBD2. The junction had 9 bases not matched to a gene; V was cut back by 5 bases and J by 3 bases. Germline values: CDR1 SGHNT, CDR2 YENEEA. This CDR3 is built from 16 residues. The CDR3, as DNA: TGTGCCAGCAGCATAAGCGGGGGGGGTTCCGAAGAGACCCAGTACTTC. This gives the protein CASSISGGGSEETQYF.

This chain connects TRBV6-5 to TRBJ2-3; 10 positions match TRBD2. The CDR3 contains 15 residues. From germline, CDR1 is MNHEY and CDR2 SVGAGI. Trimming took 0 bases from V and 6 from J; bases not matched to a gene: 3. As DNA, the CDR3 is TGTGCCAGCAGTTACTCAAGAGCGGGGGGGGATACGCAGTATTTT. This translates into CASSYSRAGGDTQYF.

The chain is built from TRBV4-1 and TRBJ2-7, with 10 positions matching TRBD1. The V and J ends lost 3 bases and 4 bases, in that order; junction bases with no gene match: 6. CDR3 length: 15 residues. CDR1 and CDR2 (germline): MGHRA, YSYEKL. This chain's CDR3 is CASSHRQGARYEQYF. CDR3 DNA: TGCGCCAGCAGCCACCGACAGGGGGCGCGATACGAGCAGTACTTC.

In this sample, this clone turned up once. The genes are TRBV5-1 and TRBJ2-3; the D gene is possibly TRBD2 (6 bases). V lost 4 bases to trimming and J lost 1 base, with 10 bases between them. Germline V gene data show CDR1 as SGHRS and CDR2 as YFSETQ. The CDR3 loop spans 14 amino acids. The CDR3, as DNA: TGCGCCAGCAGCGGGCGGGGAGGCACAGATACGCAGTATTTT. It translates to CASSGRGGTDTQYF. Full variable domain (rest looked up from reference TRBV5-1 and TRBJ2-3): KAGVTQTPRYLIKTRGQQVTLSCSPISGHRSVSWYQQTPGQGLQFLFEYFSETQRNKGNFPGRFSGRQFSNSRSEMNVSTLELGDSALYLCASSGRGGTDTQYFGPGTRLTVL.

V gene TRBV6-5 combines with J gene TRBJ1-5; D ambiguous. Germline CDR1 and CDR2: MNHEY and SVGAGI. Trimming removed 7 bases at V and 5 bases at J, with 12 bases between. This CDR3 region has 13 residues. CDR3 amino acids: CASNGEADQPQHF. The CDR3 nucleotides are TGTGCCAGCAACGGGGAGGCGGATCAGCCCCAGCATTTT.

This rearrangement joins TRBV7-6 to TRBJ2-1; 7 nucleotides line up with TRBD1. V was pared by 5 bases and J by 4 bases, with 11 bases of the junction left unmatched. This CDR3 has 16 amino acids. CDR1 and CDR2 from the germline V gene are SGHVS and FNYEAQ. The CDR3 sequence: CASSLSGDRLYNEQFF. CDR3 nucleotides: TGTGCCAGCAGCCTTAGTGGGGACAGACTTTACAATGAGCAGTTCTTC. Together with reference TRBV7-6 and TRBJ2-1, the CDR3 gives the full variable domain: GAGVSQSPRYKVTKRGQDVALRCDPISGHVSLYWYRQALGQGPEFLTYFNYEAQQDKSGLPNDRFSAERPEGSISTLTIQRTEQRDSAMYRCASSLSGDRLYNEQFFGPGTRLTVL.

The V gene is TRBV6-1, the J gene TRBJ2-1, with D possibly matching TRBD1 (6 bases). V lost 1 base to trimming and J lost 10 bases, with 11 bases between them. Germline V lookup: CDR1 MNHNS, CDR2 SASEGT. The CDR3 covers 13 residues. The CDR3 sequence is CASSEGGHFEQFF. CDR3 sequence (DNA): TGTGCCAGCAGTGAAGGGGGACATTTCGAGCAGTTCTTC.

The chain recombines TRBV18 with TRBJ1-2; the D gene is possibly TRBD1 (6 bases). V shed 2 bases and J shed 8 bases, with 15 bases lying between them. This CDR3 has 14 amino acids. Germline V gene sequence: CDR1 KGHSH, CDR2 LQKENI. Here the CDR3 reads CASSPGTGWRGYTF. The CDR3 DNA follows: TGTGCCAGCTCACCAGGCACAGGGTGGCGCGGCTACACCTTC.

This clone was picked up one time. The chain joins TRBV5-5 to TRBJ1-3; 10 bases map to TRBD1. Germline CDR1 reads SGHKS; CDR2 reads YYEKEE (reference sequence). CDR3 size: 19 residues. V lost 5 bases and J lost 0; bases outside the gene matches: 14. CDR3 in amino acids: CASSWRDRGFWNSGNTIYF. The DNA of the CDR3 is TGTGCCAGCAGTTGGAGGGACAGGGGATTTTGGAACTCTGGAAACACCATATATTTT.

The rearrangement links TRBV11-2 to TRBJ2-2; D is uncertain. Trimming cost V 2 bases and J 6 bases, with 7 bases left between them. Germline lookup yields CDR1 SGHAT and CDR2 FQNNGV. The CDR3 contains 13 residues. The CDR3 DNA follows: TGTGCCAGCAGCTTATCAGGCCCCGGGGAGCTGTTTTTT. It codes for CASSLSGPGELFF.

The chain recombines TRBV27 with TRBJ1-1; no clear D. CDR1 is MNHEY and CDR2 is SMNVEV in the germline V gene (reference sequence). Trimming shortened V by 6 bases and J by 1 base, and 12 bases separated the two germline ends. The CDR3 has 14 amino acids. CDR3 bases: TGTGCCAGCAGCTTGAACGGAGGGAACACTGAAGCTTTCTTT. Amino acids: CASSLNGGNTEAFF.

The chain uses TRBV7-9 and TRBJ1-1; TRBD1 aligns across 11 bases. CDR3 length: 12 amino acids. Trimming took 6 bases from V and 11 from J; bases not matched to a gene: 5. CDR1 is SEHNR, CDR2 FQNEAQ, per germline (reference sequence). The CDR3 here is CASRRTGGLAFF. The CDR3 DNA is TGTGCCAGCAGGCGGACAGGGGGCCTCGCTTTCTTT.

V is TRBV18 and J is TRBJ2-3; 14 bases align to TRBD2. Losses at the gene ends were 3 bases for V and 6 bases for J; bases not matched to a gene: 8. Germline values: CDR1 KGHSH, CDR2 LQKENI. There are 17 residues in the CDR3. This CDR3 is CASSPGLAGVTADTQYF. The DNA of the CDR3 is TGTGCCAGCTCACCGGGACTAGCGGGGGTGACGGCGGATACGCAGTATTTT.

The rearrangement uses TRBV7-9 and TRBJ2-7; 7 nucleotides align to TRBD2. The V segment lost 1 base and the J segment 5 bases; nucleotides outside the gene matches: 5. The CDR3 totals 14 residues. CDR1 is SEHNR, CDR2 FQNEAQ, per germline (reference sequence). This CDR3 reads CASSLGDYYHEQYF. CDR3 sequence (DNA): TGTGCCAGCAGCTTAGGGGACTATTACCACGAGCAGTACTTC.

The chain recombines TRBV6-1 with TRBJ1-2; 10 nucleotides match TRBD1. After removal of 2 bases from V and 6 bases from J, the junction contained 6 bases not matched to a gene. There are 15 residues in the CDR3. In germline, CDR1 is MNHNS, CDR2 SASEGT. This chain's CDR3 is CASSELTGGNHGYTF. The CDR3, as DNA: TGTGCCAGCAGTGAATTGACAGGGGGCAATCATGGCTACACCTTC.

The chain combines TRBV18 with TRBJ1-2; D unresolved. From germline, CDR1 is KGHSH and CDR2 LQKENI. This CDR3 contains 16 residues. Trimming took 0 bases from V and 0 from J, leaving 11 bases between them. CDR3 nucleotides: TGTGCCAGCTCACCACCTTATTCGGTAGCTAACTATGGCTACACCTTC. Translation gives CASSPPYSVANYGYTF.

The rearrangement uses TRBV5-6 and TRBJ2-7; tentative D call: TRBD1 (6 bases). V was trimmed by 1 base and J by 7 bases, leaving 15 bases between them. Germline CDR1 is SGHDT and CDR2 is YYEEEE. CDR3 length: 14 residues. CDR3 amino acids: CASSLMWGPGEQYF. The CDR3 bases are TGTGCCAGCAGCTTGATGTGGGGGCCAGGGGAGCAGTACTTC.

The genes are TRBV15 and TRBJ2-6, with 7 bases fitting TRBD1. The ends lost 5 bases at V and 0 bases at J; junction bases unmatched: 16. The CDR3 has 20 amino acids. From germline, CDR1 is LNHNV and CDR2 YYDKDF (reference sequence). The DNA of the CDR3 is TGTGCCACCAGCCAAAACAGAGGGGACAGTGGCTTCTCTGGGGCCAACGTCCTGACTTTC. As protein: CATSQNRGDSGFSGANVLTF.

DNA for the CDR3: TGTGCCAGTAGTAGCAGATTATCCGGAGATGGCTACACCTTC. It encodes CASSSRLSGDGYTF. The chain couples TRBV19 to TRBJ1-2, with D unclear. CDR1 is LNHDA, CDR2 SQIVND, per germline (reference sequence). V lost 4 bases and J lost 6, with 15 bases in between. This CDR3 spans 14 amino acids.

The chain has TRBV7-9 and TRBJ1-2, with D unresolved. In germline, CDR1 is SEHNR, CDR2 FQNEAQ (reference sequence). V was shortened by 1 base and J by 4 bases, with 13 bases between the two germline ends. This CDR3 has 15 amino acids. Written as DNA, the CDR3 is TGTGCCAGCAGCTTAGTATTGCCGTTGGCCTATGGCTACACCTTC. Its protein is CASSLVLPLAYGYTF.

The chain joins TRBV7-9 to TRBJ1-1; maybe TRBD1 (5 bases). The CDR3 is 15 residues long. Trimming took off 2 bases at V and 1 base at J, with 11 bases between the two ends. Germline loops: CDR1 SEHNR, CDR2 FQNEAQ (reference sequence). Here the CDR3 DNA reads TGTGCCAGCAGCTTATGGCAGGGCGCGAACACTGAAGCTTTCTTT. Amino acid sequence: CASSLWQGANTEAFF.